What follows are 10 T cell receptor beta chains derived from one specimen sequenced in a study of regulatory T cells in long-lasting Graves disease. Time point here: persistent/refractory GD, antithyroid drugs over 5 years with positive TRAb. Preparation of the TCR library used RNA extracted from PBMCs. Arm-PCR of CDR3 regions with iRepertoire HTBI primers generated TCR beta libraries. Using its own MiXCR run on the multiplex PCR reads, TCRdb lists one record per CDR3 protein. The sample contains about 310,000 distinct CDR3 sequences, around 23% of which appear only once. Material: peripheral blood mononuclear cells (PBMCs), obtained when the disease was refractory, from a patient treated with antithyroid drugs. Every receptor here comes from a female donor with Graves disease.

A few counts support this clonotype. V is TRBV12-3 or TRBV12-4 and J is TRBJ2-7; TRBD2 aligns across 8 bases. With 5 bases clipped from V and 3 bases from J, the junction kept 18 bases outside the gene matches. The length of the CDR3 is 18 residues. The CDR3 reads CASSRSGLISGILYEQYF. The CDR3 DNA reads as TGTGCCAGCAGTCGGTCGGGGCTAATTAGCGGGATACTCTACGAGCAGTACTTC.

The CDR3 DNA follows: TGCGCCAGCTACGAGGATAACTATGGCTACACCTTC. It specifies CASYEDNYGYTF. The V call is TRBV5-1, the J call TRBJ1-2, with no clear D. The CDR3 runs to 12 residues. Germline CDR1 reads SGHRS; CDR2 reads YFSETQ. V gave up 7 bases and J gave up 1 base, with 8 bases separating them.

This clonotype has more than one count but fewer than ten. The chain has TRBV20-1 and TRBJ1-1; a weak D match, TRBD1 (5 bases). The ends were cut back, 1 base at V and 2 bases at J, with 14 bases in the middle. Germline V gene data show CDR1 as DFQATT and CDR2 as SNEGSKA (reference sequence). The CDR3 contains 15 residues. The CDR3 DNA reads TGCAGTGCTAGAGTCCTTCGGGGCGGCAACACTGAAGCTTTCTTT. This translates into CSARVLRGGNTEAFF.

The chain combines TRBV29-1 with TRBJ2-1; TRBD2 is a possible D gene (5 bases). Between the trimmed V and J ends, which lost 2 bases and 6 bases, there was a span of 14 bases. Germline-derived CDR1 and CDR2 are SQVTM and ANQGSEA. The CDR3 has 14 amino acids. For the CDR3, the DNA is TGCAGCGTTGAAACCGCGGGCCGGGGCAATGAGCAGTTCTTC. It encodes CSVETAGRGNEQFF.

The chain is built from TRBV5-6 and TRBJ2-4; maybe TRBD2 (5 bases). Germline V gene sequence: CDR1 SGHDT, CDR2 YYEEEE. CDR3 size: 13 residues. Trimming shortened V by 10 bases and J by 8 bases, and 19 bases separated the two germline ends. The CDR3 DNA reads TGTGCCCGAAGACCCAGAGGAGGCCACATTCAGTACTTC. It encodes CARRPRGGHIQYF.

This clonotype occurred a few times. This chain's CDR3 is CASSGTSGVWEQYF. CDR3 DNA: TGTGCCAGCAGCGGGACTAGCGGGGTTTGGGAGCAGTACTTC. The rearrangement links TRBV3-1 to TRBJ2-7, with 13 bases identical to TRBD2. This CDR3 is built from 14 residues. The germline CDR1 and CDR2 sequences are LGHDT and YNNKEL (reference sequence). The V and J ends lost 5 bases and 7 bases, in that order; junction bases with no gene match: 5.

This clonotype has more than one count but fewer than ten. The J gene is TRBJ1-5, the V gene TRBV27; D gene uncertain. CDR3 length: 14 residues. The V end lost 6 bases, the J end lost 1 base, and 10 bases lay between the germline ends. Germline CDR1 and CDR2: MNHEY and SMNVEV (reference sequence). The CDR3: CASSPYGSNQPQHF. The CDR3, as DNA: TGTGCCAGCAGCCCATACGGGAGCAATCAGCCCCAGCATTTT.

The V and J genes are TRBV20-1 and TRBJ2-3, with 8 bases fitting TRBD2. CDR3 length: 17 residues. Germline assignment: CDR1 DFQATT and CDR2 SNEGSKA (reference sequence). The ends lost 3 bases at V and 2 bases at J; junction bases unmatched: 13. CDR3 sequence: CSASPSAAGEITDTQYF. CDR3 DNA: TGCAGTGCTAGCCCCTCTGCAGCGGGAGAGATCACAGATACGCAGTATTTT.

In its sample, this clonotype was seen many times. The chain recombines TRBV27 with TRBJ2-7, with 9 bases aligning to TRBD1. The germline CDR1 and CDR2 sequences are MNHEY and SMNVEV (reference sequence). This CDR3 has 15 residues. V lost 5 bases, J lost 5 bases, and 10 bases stayed unmatched. The CDR3 protein is CASSRLPGQGDEQYF. CDR3 bases: TGTGCCAGCAGTCGCCTTCCGGGACAGGGCGACGAGCAGTACTTC.

In its sample, this clonotype was seen many times. The chain joins TRBV12-3 or TRBV12-4 to TRBJ2-7; unclear D gene. The CDR3 length is 14 residues. V was cut by 6 bases and J by 3 bases, with 15 bases left in between. DNA for the CDR3: TGTGCCAGCAGCCGCCAGTGGACGGTCTACGAGCAGTACTTC. Amino acid sequence: CASSRQWTVYEQYF.